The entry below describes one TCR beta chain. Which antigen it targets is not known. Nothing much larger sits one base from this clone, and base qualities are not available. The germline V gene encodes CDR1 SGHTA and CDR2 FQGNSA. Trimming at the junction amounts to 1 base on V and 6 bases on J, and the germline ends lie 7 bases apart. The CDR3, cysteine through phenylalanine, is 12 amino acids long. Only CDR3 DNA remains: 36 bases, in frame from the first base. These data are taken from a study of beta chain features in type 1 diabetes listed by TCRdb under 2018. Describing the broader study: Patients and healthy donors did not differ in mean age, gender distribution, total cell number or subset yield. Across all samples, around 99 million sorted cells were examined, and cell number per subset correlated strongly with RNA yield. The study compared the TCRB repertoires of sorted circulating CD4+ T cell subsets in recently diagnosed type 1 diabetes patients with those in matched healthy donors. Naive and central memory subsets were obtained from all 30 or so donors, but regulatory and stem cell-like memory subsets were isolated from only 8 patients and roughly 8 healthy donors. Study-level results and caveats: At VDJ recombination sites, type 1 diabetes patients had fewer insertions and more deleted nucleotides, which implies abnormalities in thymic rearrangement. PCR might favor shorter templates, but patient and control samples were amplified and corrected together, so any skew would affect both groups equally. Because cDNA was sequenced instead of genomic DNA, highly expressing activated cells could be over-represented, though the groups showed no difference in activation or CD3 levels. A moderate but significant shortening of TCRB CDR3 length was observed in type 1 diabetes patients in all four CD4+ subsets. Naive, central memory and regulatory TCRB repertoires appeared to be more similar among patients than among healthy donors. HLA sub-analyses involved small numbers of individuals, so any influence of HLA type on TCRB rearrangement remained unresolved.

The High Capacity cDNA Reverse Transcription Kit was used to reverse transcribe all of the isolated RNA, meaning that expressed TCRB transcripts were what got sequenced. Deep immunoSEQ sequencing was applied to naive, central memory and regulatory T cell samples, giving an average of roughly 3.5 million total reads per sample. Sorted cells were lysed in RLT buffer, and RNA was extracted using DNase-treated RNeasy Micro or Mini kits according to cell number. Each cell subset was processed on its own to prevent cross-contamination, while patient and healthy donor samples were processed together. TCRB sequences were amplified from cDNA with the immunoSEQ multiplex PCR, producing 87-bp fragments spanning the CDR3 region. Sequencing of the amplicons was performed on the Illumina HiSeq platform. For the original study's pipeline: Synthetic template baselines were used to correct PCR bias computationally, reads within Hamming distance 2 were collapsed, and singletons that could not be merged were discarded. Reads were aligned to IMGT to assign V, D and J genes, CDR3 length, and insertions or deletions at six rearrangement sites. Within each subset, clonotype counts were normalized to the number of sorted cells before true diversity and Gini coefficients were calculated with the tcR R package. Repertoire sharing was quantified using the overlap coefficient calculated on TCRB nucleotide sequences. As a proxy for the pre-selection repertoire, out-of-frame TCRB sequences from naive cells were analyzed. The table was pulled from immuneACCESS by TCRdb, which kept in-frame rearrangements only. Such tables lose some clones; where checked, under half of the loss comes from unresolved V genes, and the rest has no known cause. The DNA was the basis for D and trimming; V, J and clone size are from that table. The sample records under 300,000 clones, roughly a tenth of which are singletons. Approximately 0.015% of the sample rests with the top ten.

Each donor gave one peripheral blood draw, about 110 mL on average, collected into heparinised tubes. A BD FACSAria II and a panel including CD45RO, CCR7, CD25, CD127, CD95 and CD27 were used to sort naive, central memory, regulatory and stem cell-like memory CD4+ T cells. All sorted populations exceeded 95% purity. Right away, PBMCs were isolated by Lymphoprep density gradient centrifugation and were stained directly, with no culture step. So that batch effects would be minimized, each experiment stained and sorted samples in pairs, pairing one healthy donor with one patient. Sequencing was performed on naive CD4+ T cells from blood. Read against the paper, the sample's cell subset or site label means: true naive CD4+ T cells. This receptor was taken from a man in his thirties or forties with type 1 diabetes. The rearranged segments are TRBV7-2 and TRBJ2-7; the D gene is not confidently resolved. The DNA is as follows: TGTGCCAGCAGCTTAGTAGTCTTCGAGCAGTACTTC. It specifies CASSLVVFEQYF. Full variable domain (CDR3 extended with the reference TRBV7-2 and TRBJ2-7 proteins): GAGVSQSPSNKVTEKGKDVELRCDPISGHTALYWYRQSLGQGLEFLIYFQGNSAPDKSGLPSDRFSAERTGGSVSTLTIQRTQQEDSAVYLCASSLVVFEQYFGPGTRLTVT.